This T cell receptor beta chain was obtained from a study of T cells in Graves' hyperthyroidism and ophthalmopathy. This clonotype was picked up a small number of times. The antigen remains undetermined. TCR beta CDR3 region amplification was performed from RNA transcripts. In the first-round RT-PCR of the TCR CDR3, the HTBI primer set was used. MiXCR, applied by TCRdb to the multiplex PCR reads, yields one record per CDR3 protein. The data contain hundreds of thousands of distinct CDR3 sequences, 15% to 20% of them singletons. Overall study results and limits: Within blood appeared most thyroid clonotypes that had expanded above 0.001.

Using around 10 ml of fresh peripheral blood, PBMCs were prepared. Sequenced material: blood. The sequence derives from a man aged 35 to 55 with Graves' ophthalmopathy.

The CDR3 sequence: CASSSPTTGPQAEAFF. CDR3 in DNA: TGTGCCAGCAGTTCCCCGACCACAGGACCTCAAGCTGAAGCTTTCTTT. This chain uses TRBV6-2 or TRBV6-3 with TRBJ1-1; possibly TRBD1 for D (5 bases). CDR3 length equals 16 residues. V gave up 4 bases and J gave up 6 bases, with 21 bases separating them. Germline V gene data show CDR1 as MNHEY and CDR2 as SVGEGT.